What follows are 12 T cell receptor beta chains derived from one specimen sequenced in a study of shared clonotypes between healthy human individuals. Profiled with immunoSEQ multiplex PCR; TCRdb holds only in-frame clones, not every one. Of about 2.3 million clones listed, about 92% were seen once; the top ten hold 0.39%. The material sequenced was naive CD4+ T cells from PBMCs. Subset reported: CD45RA+ positively selected. Receptors were obtained from a man between 18 and 29 years old in good health. Some clones in this sample may be carry-over from other donors' samples.

The chain carries TRBV29-1 and TRBJ2-2; TRBD2 aligns across 9 bases. Germline V gene data show CDR1 as SQVTM and CDR2 as ANQGSEA. Trimming cost V 6 bases and J 8 bases; bases outside gene matches: 10. This CDR3 region has 14 residues. CDR3 sequence (DNA): TGCAGCGTCCGAAAGGGACTAGCAGGAGGGGAGCTGTTTTTT. Its protein is CSVRKGLAGGELFF.

The chain employs TRBV19 and TRBJ1-5, with D unresolved. The CDR3 consists of 13 residues. Trimming cost V 10 bases and J 4 bases, with 14 bases left between them. Germline CDR1 LNHDA, CDR2 SQIVND (reference sequence). DNA of the CDR3: TGTGCCACCGAGGGATTGAGGAATCAGCCCCAGCATTTT. It translates to CATEGLRNQPQHF.

As concerns this clone: The junction does not match germline at one end; this may be a read error. The chain links TRBV7-3 to TRBJ1-3; 7 bases fit TRBD1. Germline V CDR1 and CDR2: SGHTA, FQGTGA. This CDR3 spans 15 amino acids. CDR3 in amino acids: CASSITTGPGNTIYF. CDR3 bases: TGTGCCAGCAGCATAACGACAGGGCCTGGAAACACCATATATTTT.

The rearrangement links TRBV6-5 to TRBJ1-1; possible D gene TRBD1, 5 bases. Germline assignment: CDR1 MNHEY and CDR2 SVGAGI. With 0 bases removed from V and 5 bases from J, the gap between germline ends came to 16 bases. The CDR3 is made up of 16 amino acids. CDR3 sequence (DNA): TGTGCCAGCAGTTACTCGATTCGACTTGGGGGAACTGAAGCTTTCTTT. Protein: CASSYSIRLGGTEAFF.

The chain combines TRBV19 with TRBJ2-2, with 7 bases aligning to TRBD1. V lost 7 bases, J lost 4 bases, and 6 bases stayed unmatched. The CDR3 consists of 14 residues. CDR1 and CDR2 from the germline V gene are LNHDA and SQIVND (reference sequence). The CDR3 region is CASNEGAGTGELFF. The CDR3 DNA sequence: TGTGCCAGTAACGAGGGGGCAGGCACCGGGGAGCTGTTTTTT.

The V call is TRBV7-9, the J call TRBJ1-2; D remains ambiguous. Germline CDR1 SEHNR, CDR2 FQNEAQ (reference sequence). This CDR3 has 13 amino acids. V gave up 2 bases and J gave up 7 bases, with 11 bases separating them. This CDR3 is CASSLQTASGYTF. CDR3 sequence (DNA): TGTGCCAGCAGCTTACAAACAGCATCTGGCTACACCTTC.

The chain recombines TRBV6-1 with TRBJ1-2; D is uncertain. Between the trimmed V and J ends, which lost 4 bases and 2 bases, there was a span of 14 bases. Germline lookup yields CDR1 MNHNS and CDR2 SASEGT. This CDR3 has 15 amino acids. CDR3: CASSAPPVANYGYTF. CDR3 DNA sequence: TGTGCCAGCAGTGCCCCCCCCGTAGCAAACTATGGCTACACCTTC.

The chain links TRBV4-1 to TRBJ2-2; D possibly corresponds to TRBD1 (7 bases). This CDR3 spans 17 amino acids. Germline CDR1 MGHRA, CDR2 YSYEKL. Trimming stripped 4 bases from V and 7 bases from J, with 22 bases between. CDR3: CASSLPDREAIFGELFF. The CDR3 DNA reads TGCGCCAGCAGCCTCCCAGACAGGGAGGCTATTTTCGGGGAGCTGTTTTTT.

Here the CDR3 DNA reads TGTGCCAGCAGGAGTAGTTGGGGCGCAGATACGCAGTATTTT. Protein: CASRSSWGADTQYF. This rearrangement joins TRBV6-5 to TRBJ2-3, with D perhaps TRBD1 (5 bases). This CDR3 has 14 residues. Germline V gene sequence: CDR1 MNHEY, CDR2 SVGAGI. Trimming took 6 bases from V and 4 from J, leaving 14 bases between them.

The chain carries TRBV27 and TRBJ2-2; possible D gene TRBD2, 6 bases. V was cut by 6 bases and J by 5 bases, with 10 bases left in between. The CDR3 runs to 13 residues. CDR1 and CDR2 from the germline V gene are MNHEY and SMNVEV (reference sequence). The CDR3 loop reads CASRVLATGELFF. CDR3 DNA: TGTGCCAGCAGAGTCCTAGCGACCGGGGAGCTGTTTTTT.

V and J are TRBV7-2 and TRBJ2-2; 9 bases agree with TRBD2. The V gene's germline CDR1 is SGHTA and CDR2 FQGNSA. V lost 7 bases and J lost 7; bases outside the gene matches: 13. CDR3 size: 16 residues. CDR3 coding DNA: TGTGCCAGCAACCCTCGGGGCGGGAGGGCCTTCGGGGAGCTGTTTTTT. It encodes CASNPRGGRAFGELFF.

The chain recombines TRBV4-2 with TRBJ2-7, with 10 bases aligning to TRBD2. Trimming at V came to 0 bases and at J to 0 bases, leaving 5 bases not matched to a gene. This CDR3 region has 17 residues. CDR1 is LGHNA and CDR2 is YNFKEQ in the germline V gene. CDR3 sequence reads: CASSQDWASGSSYEQYF. Here the CDR3 DNA reads TGTGCCAGCAGCCAAGATTGGGCTAGCGGGAGCTCCTACGAGCAGTACTTC.